Listed below are T cell receptor beta chains from one sample, sequenced in a study of long-term antiretroviral therapy in people with HIV. The method was immunoSEQ multiplex PCR; TCRdb's version includes in-frame clones alone and lacks a portion of them. Of about 24,000 clones in the sample, roughly 86% were seen once. Specimen: unsorted PBMCs, collected 1.8 years before starting antiretroviral therapy. The receptors shown here come from a man aged 50 to 59 with HIV. CDR3s include the opening cysteine and the closing phenylalanine or tryptophan. D genes are given only for firm matches. Clone size is given for some rows only: seen once, a few or many times, or a class if the clone is expanded.

v_call	d_call	j_call	clone_size	cdr3_aa	cdr3_nt
TRBV13	.	TRBJ2-7	.	CASSLDQSYEQYF	TGTGCCAGCAGCTTAGACCAGAGTTACGAGCAGTACTTC
TRBV7-9	.	TRBJ2-5	.	CASTATGFQETQYF	TGTGCCAGCACGGCAACAGGGTTCCAAGAGACCCAGTACTTC
TRBV5-4	.	TRBJ1-6	few	CASSGQGVHSPLHF	TGTGCCAGCAGCGGACAAGGGGTCCATTCACCCCTCCACTTT
TRBV28	TRBD2	TRBJ2-7	few	CASRTRTSVGEQYF	TGTGCCAGCAGGACCAGGACTAGCGTCGGCGAGCAGTACTTC
TRBV11-2	.	TRBJ1-6	.	CASSLGGAVGVSPLHF	TGTGCCAGCAGCTTAGGGGGGGCCGTTGGGGTTTCACCCCTCCACTTT
TRBV7-2	TRBD2	TRBJ2-3	.	CASSLVGTSGGADTQYF	TGTGCCAGCAGCTTAGTAGGGACTAGCGGGGGGGCAGATACGCAGTATTTT
TRBV7-9	.	TRBJ2-1	medium-sized	CASSLGRYPYNEQFF	TGTGCCAGCAGCTTGGGGAGGTACCCCTACAATGAGCAGTTCTTC
TRBV4-2	.	TRBJ1-5	.	CASSQEGPGAGNQPQHF	TGTGCCAGCAGCCAAGAGGGTCCAGGGGCAGGCAATCAGCCCCAGCATTTT
TRBV4-3	.	TRBJ2-7	.	CASSQGQGGEQYF	TGCGCCAGCAGCCAAGGACAGGGAGGCGAGCAGTACTTC
TRBV29-1	.	TRBJ1-1	.	CSVDVQANTEAFF	TGCAGCGTTGATGTACAGGCGAACACTGAAGCTTTCTTT
TRBV7-3	.	TRBJ1-1	.	CASSFAEGTEAFF	TGTGCCAGCAGCTTCGCGGAGGGCACTGAAGCTTTCTTT
TRBV7-9	.	TRBJ1-5	.	CASSSTYSGNQPQHF	TGTGCCAGCAGCTCCACATACTCGGGGAATCAGCCCCAGCATTTT
TRBV30	.	TRBJ2-5	.	CAWSVTGGDRETQYF	TGTGCCTGGAGTGTAACCGGGGGAGATCGAGAGACCCAGTACTTC
TRBV7-9	.	TRBJ2-7	.	CASTLGLTYEQYF	TGTGCCAGCACCCTCGGCCTAACCTACGAGCAGTACTTC
TRBV30	.	TRBJ2-2	.	CAWKASSYTGELFF	TGTGCCTGGAAGGCCTCCTCTTACACCGGGGAGCTGTTTTTT
TRBV7-3	.	TRBJ2-1	.	CASSLYGSSDNEQFF	TGTGCCAGCAGCTTATATGGATCTTCGGACAATGAGCAGTTCTTC
TRBV9	TRBD2	TRBJ2-7	.	CASSVAPGTSSTEQYF	TGTGCCAGCAGCGTAGCCCCCGGGACTAGCTCCACCGAGCAGTACTTC
TRBV19	TRBD1	TRBJ1-2	.	CASSPPDRAHGYTF	TGTGCCAGTAGTCCTCCGGACAGGGCGCATGGCTACACCTTC
TRBV5-1	.	TRBJ1-2	.	CASTRSGGADSNYGYTF	TGCGCCAGCACCCGATCCGGGGGGGCAGACTCGAACTATGGCTACACCTTC
TRBV5-5	.	TRBJ2-5	once	CASSLGQYGETQYF	TGTGCCAGCAGCTTGGGGCAGTATGGAGAGACCCAGTACTTC
TRBV27	.	TRBJ2-7	few	CASSSDRAYEQYF	TGTGCCAGCAGTTCGGACAGAGCCTACGAGCAGTACTTC
TRBV9	.	TRBJ1-1	.	CASSVAGGGTEAFF	TGTGCCAGCAGCGTAGCCGGGGGCGGCACTGAAGCTTTCTTT
TRBV11-2	.	TRBJ2-2	.	CASSPGAIGELFF	TGTGCCAGCAGCCCCGGGGCGATCGGGGAGCTGTTTTTT
TRBV14	.	TRBJ1-2	.	CASSQDGPAYGYTF	TGTGCCAGCAGCCAAGATGGCCCAGCCTATGGCTACACCTTC
TRBV7-3	.	TRBJ2-2	.	CASSPVGGELFF	TGTGCCAGCAGTCCGGTAGGCGGGGAGCTGTTTTTT
TRBV4-1	.	TRBJ2-3	.	CASSHAGGWGYGDTQYF	TGCGCCAGCAGCCATGCCGGAGGCTGGGGATACGGAGATACGCAGTATTTT
TRBV9	TRBD1	TRBJ1-4	once	CASSVDGGQENEKLFF	TGTGCCAGCAGCGTAGATGGGGGACAGGAGAATGAAAAACTGTTTTTT
TRBV5-1	.	TRBJ1-3	.	CASSLGDSGNTIYF	TGCGCCAGCAGCTTGGGAGACTCTGGAAACACCATATATTTT
TRBV6-6	.	TRBJ1-2	.	CASSVGDYGYTF	TGTGCCAGCAGTGTAGGGGACTATGGCTACACCTTC
TRBV7-3	.	TRBJ2-2	.	CASSYQGDTGELFF	TGTGCCAGCAGCTACCAGGGAGACACCGGGGAGCTGTTTTTT
TRBV21-1	.	TRBJ1-5	.	CASSKGMDPPQHF	TGTGCCAGCAGCAAAGGAATGGACCCTCCCCAGCATTTT
TRBV4-2	.	TRBJ1-1	.	CASSQDLRMNTEAFF	TGTGCCAGCAGCCAAGACCTGAGAATGAACACTGAAGCTTTCTTT
TRBV11-2	TRBD2	TRBJ2-2	.	CASSITTGTSSTGELFF	TGTGCCAGCAGTATCACCACCGGGACTAGTTCTACCGGGGAGCTGTTTTTT
TRBV2	TRBD2	TRBJ2-3	.	CASINGAGETDTQYF	TGTGCCAGCATAAATGGGGCGGGAGAGACAGATACGCAGTATTTT
TRBV7-2	TRBD1	TRBJ1-2	once	CASSPDRNTGYTF	TGTGCCAGCAGCCCGGACAGGAACACCGGCTACACCTTC
TRBV5-1	.	TRBJ1-4	.	CASSLDTEKLFF	TGCGCCAGCAGCTTGGACACTGAAAAACTGTTTTTT
TRBV28	TRBD2	TRBJ2-1	.	CASSSGTKEGHNEQFF	TGTGCCAGCAGTTCCGGGACTAAAGAGGGCCACAATGAGCAGTTCTTC
TRBV18	TRBD1	TRBJ2-3	.	CASSRQGASDTQYF	TGTGCCAGCTCACGACAGGGGGCCTCAGATACGCAGTATTTT
TRBV4-2	.	TRBJ1-3	.	CASSLSMGVSRDTIYF	TGTGCCAGCAGCCTATCGATGGGTGTCAGTCGAGACACCATATATTTT
TRBV7-8	.	TRBJ2-7	.	CASSFLEGVNYEQYF	TGTGCCAGCAGCTTCCTCGAGGGGGTAAACTACGAGCAGTACTTC
TRBV9	TRBD2	TRBJ2-2	.	CASSVLAGLNTGELFF	TGTGCCAGCAGCGTATTAGCGGGATTGAACACCGGGGAGCTGTTTTTT
TRBV5-1	TRBD2	TRBJ2-3	once	CASSFAPGLASTDTQYF	TGCGCCAGCAGCTTCGCTCCGGGACTAGCTAGCACAGATACGCAGTATTTT
TRBV5-4	.	TRBJ1-1	.	CASSLSGAGNTEAFF	TGTGCCAGCAGCTTGTCCGGGGCTGGGAACACTGAAGCTTTCTTT
TRBV10-3	.	TRBJ2-3	.	CAISESGDTQYF	TGTGCCATCAGTGAGTCAGGAGATACGCAGTATTTT
TRBV7-9	.	TRBJ2-2	.	CASSLVRDTGELFF	TGTGCCAGCAGCTTAGTGAGAGACACCGGGGAGCTGTTTTTT
TRBV4-3	TRBD2	TRBJ2-7	.	CASSQAGGSYEQYF	TGCGCCAGCAGCCAAGCGGGGGGGAGCTACGAGCAGTACTTC
TRBV10-3	.	TRBJ2-2	.	CAISESIGTGELFF	TGTGCCATCAGTGAGTCGATTGGGACCGGGGAGCTGTTTTTT
TRBV6-5	TRBD1	TRBJ1-6	.	CASSYSGQGTSPLHF	TGTGCCAGCAGTTACTCGGGACAGGGGACTTCACCCCTCCACTTT
TRBV18	TRBD2	TRBJ2-7	few	CASSPVAGGSYEQYF	TGTGCCAGCTCGCCCGTGGCGGGAGGGTCCTACGAGCAGTACTTC
TRBV13	TRBD2	TRBJ2-2	.	CASSSDWTSGRENTGELFF	TGTGCCAGCAGCTCTGACTGGACTAGCGGGAGGGAGAACACCGGGGAGCTGTTTTTT
TRBV7-8	.	TRBJ2-7	.	CASSLVGRGTYEQYF	TGTGCCAGCAGCTTAGTGGGTCGGGGTACCTACGAGCAGTACTTC
TRBV27	.	TRBJ1-1	.	CATRPHPNTEAFF	TGTGCCACCCGACCTCACCCCAACACTGAAGCTTTCTTT
TRBV6-6	.	TRBJ1-6	.	CASSYSRSGSPLHF	TGTGCCAGCAGTTACTCGCGGTCGGGGTCACCCCTCCACTTT
TRBV12-5	.	TRBJ2-2	.	CASGRDTGELFF	TGTGCTAGTGGCCGGGACACCGGGGAGCTGTTTTTT
TRBV9	.	TRBJ1-2	once	CASSDGGPPAYGYTF	TGTGCCAGCAGCGACGGGGGACCGCCGGCCTATGGCTACACCTTC